A selection of T cell receptor beta chains follows, all from one sample in a study of blood T cell repertoires in COVID-19. The protocol was immunoSEQ multiplex PCR, while the TCRdb copy is restricted to in-frame clones and leaves out a portion. Of about 120,000 clones in the sample, 80% to 85% are singletons; the top ten hold 0.8% to 1%. Sequencing was done on a sample of peripheral blood. These TCRs come from a woman in her 70s with acute or convalescent COVID-19. Each CDR3 is given with its conserved first and last residue. Each record gives: clone size, D gene, J gene, V gene, CDR3 protein, CDR3 DNA. D genes are given only for firm matches. Clone size is stated in some rows and not others, as once, few, many or a class when expanded.

abundance: NA
d_gene: TRBD1
j_gene: TRBJ1-4
v_gene: TRBV3-1/TRBV3-2
CDR3aa: CASSQVQTGGNEKLFF
CDR3nt: TGTGCCAGCAGCCAAGTGCAGACAGGGGGAAATGAAAAACTGTTTTTT

abundance: NA
d_gene: TRBD2
j_gene: TRBJ2-7
v_gene: TRBV19
CDR3aa: CASSPRTGGRATYEQYF
CDR3nt: TGTGCCAGTAGTCCGCGAACAGGAGGGAGGGCTACCTACGAGCAGTACTTC

abundance: NA
d_gene: NA
j_gene: TRBJ1-5
v_gene: TRBV7-6
CDR3aa: CASSLDSAGIQPQHF
CDR3nt: TGTGCCAGCAGCTTAGATTCCGCGGGAATTCAGCCCCAGCATTTT

abundance: NA
d_gene: TRBD1
j_gene: TRBJ2-7
v_gene: TRBV5-6
CDR3aa: CASSPPGQLRYEQYF
CDR3nt: TGTGCCAGCAGCCCCCCGGGACAGCTGAGGTACGAGCAGTACTTC

abundance: NA
d_gene: TRBD2
j_gene: TRBJ2-5
v_gene: TRBV5-1
CDR3aa: CASSWGLTSGRAEETQYF
CDR3nt: TGCGCCAGCAGCTGGGGATTGACTAGCGGGAGGGCGGAAGAGACCCAGTACTTC

abundance: NA
d_gene: TRBD1
j_gene: TRBJ1-5
v_gene: TRBV7-8
CDR3aa: CASSPTGGNSQPQHF
CDR3nt: TGTGCCAGCAGCCCGACAGGGGGAAATAGTCAGCCCCAGCATTTT

abundance: few
d_gene: NA
j_gene: TRBJ2-7
v_gene: TRBV6-5
CDR3aa: CASKEVNEQYF
CDR3nt: TGTGCCAGCAAGGAGGTCAACGAGCAGTACTTC

abundance: NA
d_gene: TRBD1
j_gene: TRBJ2-5
v_gene: TRBV4-1
CDR3aa: CASSLTGGETQYF
CDR3nt: TGCGCCAGCAGCCTGACAGGGGGGGAGACCCAGTACTTC

abundance: NA
d_gene: NA
j_gene: TRBJ2-5
v_gene: TRBV11-2
CDR3aa: CASSGSGAQGETQYF
CDR3nt: TGTGCCAGCAGCGGATCAGGGGCCCAAGGGGAGACCCAGTACTTC

abundance: NA
d_gene: TRBD1
j_gene: TRBJ1-5
v_gene: TRBV7-2
CDR3aa: CASSFTTGSQQPQHF
CDR3nt: TGTGCCAGCAGCTTCACGACAGGGTCTCAGCAGCCCCAGCATTTT

abundance: NA
d_gene: NA
j_gene: TRBJ2-1
v_gene: TRBV6-5
CDR3aa: CASGTGINEQFF
CDR3nt: TGTGCCAGTGGAACAGGGATTAATGAGCAGTTCTTC